This T cell receptor beta chain comes out of a study of vaccination and CD4 T cells after COVID-19. Whole-study context: Convalescent participants consisted of six males and four females, two being Hispanic.

Sequenced with the Oncomine TCR Beta short-read assay was DNA taken from cultured CD4+ T cells. MiXCR, run by TCRdb on the PCR reads, gives a single entry per CDR3 protein. The data contain 10,000 to 15,000 distinct CDR3 sequences, 44% of them singletons. Treatment defined: approximately 10-day PBMC culture with coronavirus spike peptide pools or control peptides (ViraFEST assay). With respect to this clonotype: Its antigen remains unidentified.

Germline CDR1 is DFQATT and CDR2 is SNEGSKA (reference sequence). The CDR3 sequence is 15 residues long. Trimming took 4 bases from V and 4 from J; bases not matched to a gene: 9. Sample: CD4+ T cells from blood, cultured in vitro. The TCR was taken from a human donor who had recovered from COVID-19. This chain uses TRBV20-1 with TRBJ2-7; 11 bases are shared with TRBD1. CDR3 region: CSATNPGQGVYEQYF. The CDR3 region has the DNA TGCAGTGCTACCAATCCGGGACAGGGGGTTTACGAGCAGTACTTC.